This T cell receptor beta chain derives from a study of graft-versus-host responses after intestinal transplantation. Study-level background: Recipients underwent multivisceral, liver-intestinal, or isolated intestinal transplants.

As to this clone: What it recognizes is unknown.

V dropped 1 base and J dropped 4 bases, with 7 bases sitting between them. Germline lookup yields CDR1 MNHEY and CDR2 SMNVEV (reference sequence). There are 14 residues in the CDR3. Repertoires were generated with immunoSEQ multiplex PCR, while TCRdb's copy carries only in-frame clones and drops some. The sample lists about 28,000 clones, about 80% occurring once. Sequencing was performed on unstimulated CD8+ T cells sorted from spleen or lymph node cells, taken before intestinal transplant. The chain combines TRBV27 with TRBJ2-2; D unclear. This receptor was identified in a human donor who received an intestinal transplant. CDR3 sequence (DNA): TGTGCCAGCAGTTTATTCCCCTTCACCGGGGAGCTGTTTTTT. This codes for CASSLFPFTGELFF.